This entry concerns a single T cell receptor (beta chain). Its antigen is currently unknown. This entry belongs to a study of radiation and T cells in renal cell carcinoma. Findings and limits, study-wide: From baseline, blood top tumor clonotypes peaked at 2 weeks post-radiation.

Time point in this sample: blood 4 weeks post-SBRT, at nephrectomy. Treatment defined: 15 Gy SBRT to primary tumor, nephrectomy 4 weeks later. Nephrectomy followed 15 Gy stereotactic body radiation by 4 weeks. Assay: immunoSEQ multiplex PCR; the TCRdb copy retains only in-frame clones and omits some. Of just under 150,000 clones in the sample, 86% were seen once. V lost 0 bases, J lost 6 bases, and 13 bases lay in between. Looked up from germline, CDR1 is SGHRS and CDR2 is YFSETQ. The length of the CDR3 is 14 residues. This TCR was sampled from a woman between 50 and 59 years old with renal cell carcinoma. The sequencing used blood, collected from a patient whose treatment included radiotherapy and nephrectomy. V gene TRBV5-1 combines with J gene TRBJ2-7; maybe TRBD1 (6 bases). CDR3 sequence reads: CASSLATGGSEQYF. The CDR3 DNA follows: TGCGCCAGCAGCTTGGCCACTGGGGGCAGCGAGCAGTACTTC. The entire variable domain, with the rest obtained from reference TRBV5-1 and TRBJ2-7, is as follows: KAGVTQTPRYLIKTRGQQVTLSCSPISGHRSVSWYQQTPGQGLQFLFEYFSETQRNKGNFPGRFSGRQFSNSRSEMNVSTLELGDSALYLCASSLATGGSEQYFGPGTRLTVT.